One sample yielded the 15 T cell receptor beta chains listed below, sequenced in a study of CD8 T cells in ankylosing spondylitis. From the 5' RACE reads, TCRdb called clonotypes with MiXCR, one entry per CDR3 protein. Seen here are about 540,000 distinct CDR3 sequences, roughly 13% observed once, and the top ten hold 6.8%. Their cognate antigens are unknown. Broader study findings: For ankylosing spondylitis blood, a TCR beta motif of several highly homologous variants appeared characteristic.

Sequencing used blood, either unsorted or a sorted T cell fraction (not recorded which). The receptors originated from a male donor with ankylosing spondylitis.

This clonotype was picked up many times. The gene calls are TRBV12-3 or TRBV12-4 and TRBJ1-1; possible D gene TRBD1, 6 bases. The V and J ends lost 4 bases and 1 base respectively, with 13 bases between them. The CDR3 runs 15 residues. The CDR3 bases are TGTGCCAGCAGTTGGGGGGCGGGGGAGAACACTGAAGCTTTCTTT. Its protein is CASSWGAGENTEAFF.

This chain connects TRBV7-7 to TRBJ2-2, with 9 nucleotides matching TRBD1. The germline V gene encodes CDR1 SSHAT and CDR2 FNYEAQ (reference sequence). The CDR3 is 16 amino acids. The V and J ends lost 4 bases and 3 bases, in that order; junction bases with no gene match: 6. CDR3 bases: TGTGCCAGCAGCTACCGGACAGGGGCCGACACCGGGGAGCTGTTTTTT. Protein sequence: CASSYRTGADTGELFF.

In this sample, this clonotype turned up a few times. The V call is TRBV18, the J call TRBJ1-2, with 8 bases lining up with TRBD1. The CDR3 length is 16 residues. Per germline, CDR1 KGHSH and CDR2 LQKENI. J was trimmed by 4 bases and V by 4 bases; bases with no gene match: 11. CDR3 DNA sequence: TGTGCCAGCTCACTCGACCGGGACAGGTCGGTCTATGGCTACACCTTC. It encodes CASSLDRDRSVYGYTF.

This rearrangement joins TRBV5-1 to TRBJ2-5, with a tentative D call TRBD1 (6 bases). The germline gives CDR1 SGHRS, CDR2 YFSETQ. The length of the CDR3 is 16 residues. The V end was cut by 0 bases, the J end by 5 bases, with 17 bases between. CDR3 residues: CASSLVRDTSGETQYF. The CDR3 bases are TGCGCCAGCAGCTTGGTTCGGGACACCTCCGGGGAGACCCAGTACTTC.

CDR3 protein: CASSPDNYEQYV. The CDR3 nucleotides read TGTGCCAGCAGCCCGGACAACTACGAGCAGTACGTC. V gene TRBV6-2 or TRBV6-3 combines with J gene TRBJ2-7; perhaps TRBD1 as D (5 bases). Germline V gives CDR1 MNHEY, CDR2 SVGEGT. This CDR3 has 12 residues. Trimming left V 6 bases short and J 3 bases short, with 9 bases between.

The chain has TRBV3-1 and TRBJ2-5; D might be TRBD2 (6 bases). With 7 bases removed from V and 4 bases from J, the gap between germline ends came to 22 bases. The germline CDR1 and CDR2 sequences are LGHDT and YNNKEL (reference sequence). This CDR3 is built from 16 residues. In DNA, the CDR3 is TGTGCCAGCATTGACGGGGGAGCTGCGTATGGAGAGACCCAGTACTTC. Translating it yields CASIDGGAAYGETQYF.

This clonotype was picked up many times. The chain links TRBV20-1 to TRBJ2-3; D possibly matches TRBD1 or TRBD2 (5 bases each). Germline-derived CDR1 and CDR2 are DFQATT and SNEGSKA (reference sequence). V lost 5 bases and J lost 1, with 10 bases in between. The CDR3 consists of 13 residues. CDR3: CSAHGTGTDTQYF. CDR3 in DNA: TGCAGTGCTCACGGGACCGGCACAGATACGCAGTATTTT.

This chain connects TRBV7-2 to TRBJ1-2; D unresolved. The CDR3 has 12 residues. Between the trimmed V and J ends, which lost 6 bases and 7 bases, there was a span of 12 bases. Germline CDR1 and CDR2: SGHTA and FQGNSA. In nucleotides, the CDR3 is TGTGCCAGCAGAGCTACTGGGTTTGGCTACACCTTC. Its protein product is CASRATGFGYTF.

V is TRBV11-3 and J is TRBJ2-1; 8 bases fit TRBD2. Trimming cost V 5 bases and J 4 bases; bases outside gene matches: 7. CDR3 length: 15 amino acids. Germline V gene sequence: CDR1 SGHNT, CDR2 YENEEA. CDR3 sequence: CASSRTSSGYNEQFF. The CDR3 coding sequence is TGTGCCAGCAGCCGGACCTCTAGCGGGTACAATGAGCAGTTCTTC.

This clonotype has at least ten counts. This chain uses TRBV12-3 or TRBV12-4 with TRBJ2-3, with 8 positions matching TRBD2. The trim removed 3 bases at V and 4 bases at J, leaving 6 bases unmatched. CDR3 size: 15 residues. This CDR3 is CASSFRTSIPDTQYF. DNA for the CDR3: TGTGCCAGCAGTTTCAGGACTAGCATCCCAGATACGCAGTATTTT.

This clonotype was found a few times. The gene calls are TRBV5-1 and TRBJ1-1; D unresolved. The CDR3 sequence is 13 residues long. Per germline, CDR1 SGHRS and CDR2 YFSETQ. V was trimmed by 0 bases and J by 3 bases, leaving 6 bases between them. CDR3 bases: TGCGCCAGCAGCTTGGATAGCGACACTGAAGCTTTCTTT. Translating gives CASSLDSDTEAFF.

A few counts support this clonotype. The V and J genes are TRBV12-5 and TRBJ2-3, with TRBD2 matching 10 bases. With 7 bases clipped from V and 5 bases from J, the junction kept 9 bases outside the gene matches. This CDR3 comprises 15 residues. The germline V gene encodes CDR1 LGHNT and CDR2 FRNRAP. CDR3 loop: CASAPGSGRIDTQYF. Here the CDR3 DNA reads TGTGCTAGTGCCCCAGGTAGCGGGAGGATAGATACGCAGTATTTT.

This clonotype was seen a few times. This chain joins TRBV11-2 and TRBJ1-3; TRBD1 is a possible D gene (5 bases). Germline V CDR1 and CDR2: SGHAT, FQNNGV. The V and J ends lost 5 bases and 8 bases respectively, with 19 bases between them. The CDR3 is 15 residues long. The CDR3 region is CASSPPWALGDTIYF. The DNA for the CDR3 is TGTGCCAGCAGCCCCCCGTGGGCTTTAGGGGACACCATATATTTT.

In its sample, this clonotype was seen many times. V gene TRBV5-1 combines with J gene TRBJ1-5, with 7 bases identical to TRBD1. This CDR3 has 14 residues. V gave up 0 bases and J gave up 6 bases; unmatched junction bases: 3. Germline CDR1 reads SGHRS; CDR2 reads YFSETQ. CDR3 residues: CASSLGQGSQPQHF. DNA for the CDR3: TGCGCCAGCAGCTTGGGACAGGGTAGTCAGCCCCAGCATTTT.

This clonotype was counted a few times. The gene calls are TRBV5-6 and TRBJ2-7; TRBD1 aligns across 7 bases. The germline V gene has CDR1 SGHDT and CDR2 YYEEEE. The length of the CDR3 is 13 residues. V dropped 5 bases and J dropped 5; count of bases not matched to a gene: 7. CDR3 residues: CASSLLDRDEQYF. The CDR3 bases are TGTGCCAGCAGTCTTCTTGACAGGGACGAGCAGTACTTC. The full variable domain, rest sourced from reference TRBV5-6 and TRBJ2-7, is DAGVTQSPTHLIKTRGQQVTLRCSPKSGHDTVSWYQQALGQGPQFIFQYYEEEERQRGNFPDRFSGHQFPNYSSELNVNALLLGDSALYLCASSLLDRDEQYFGPGTRLTVT.